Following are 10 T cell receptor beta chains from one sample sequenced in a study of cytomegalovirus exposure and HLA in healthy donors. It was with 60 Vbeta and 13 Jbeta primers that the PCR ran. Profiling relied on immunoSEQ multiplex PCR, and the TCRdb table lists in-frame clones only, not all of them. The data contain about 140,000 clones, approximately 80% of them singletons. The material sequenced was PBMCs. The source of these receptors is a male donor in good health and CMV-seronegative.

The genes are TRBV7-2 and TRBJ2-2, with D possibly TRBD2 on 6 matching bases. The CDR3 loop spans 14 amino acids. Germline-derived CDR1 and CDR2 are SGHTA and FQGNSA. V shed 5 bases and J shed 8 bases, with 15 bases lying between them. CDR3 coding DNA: TGTGCCAGCAGCCGGGACTCCGCTTGGGGGGAGCTGTTTTTT. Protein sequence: CASSRDSAWGELFF.

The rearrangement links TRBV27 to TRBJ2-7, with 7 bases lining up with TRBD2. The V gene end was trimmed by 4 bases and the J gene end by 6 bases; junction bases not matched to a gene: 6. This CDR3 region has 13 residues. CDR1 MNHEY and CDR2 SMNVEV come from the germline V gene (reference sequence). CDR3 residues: CASSYMRGSEQYF. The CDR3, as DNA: TGTGCCAGCAGTTACATGCGGGGGTCCGAGCAGTACTTC.

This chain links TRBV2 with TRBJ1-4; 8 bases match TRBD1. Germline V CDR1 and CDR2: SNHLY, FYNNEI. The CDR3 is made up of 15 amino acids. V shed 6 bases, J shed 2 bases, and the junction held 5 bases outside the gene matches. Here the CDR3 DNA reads TGTGCCAGCAGCCTCAGGGGGCCGACTAATGAAAAACTGTTTTTT. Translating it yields CASSLRGPTNEKLFF.

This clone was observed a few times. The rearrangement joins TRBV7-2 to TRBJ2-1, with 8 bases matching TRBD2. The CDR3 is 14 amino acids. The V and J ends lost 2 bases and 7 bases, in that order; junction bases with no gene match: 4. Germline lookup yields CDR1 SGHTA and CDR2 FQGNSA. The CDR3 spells CASSLFGGANEQFF. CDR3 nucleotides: TGTGCCAGCAGCTTATTCGGGGGGGCTAATGAGCAGTTCTTC.

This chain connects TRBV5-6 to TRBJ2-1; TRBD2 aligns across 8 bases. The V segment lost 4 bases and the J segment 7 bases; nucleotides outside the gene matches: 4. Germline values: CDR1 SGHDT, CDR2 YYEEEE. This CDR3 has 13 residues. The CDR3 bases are TGTGCCAGCAGCGTAGCGGGACGGAATGAGCAGTTCTTC. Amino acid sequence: CASSVAGRNEQFF.

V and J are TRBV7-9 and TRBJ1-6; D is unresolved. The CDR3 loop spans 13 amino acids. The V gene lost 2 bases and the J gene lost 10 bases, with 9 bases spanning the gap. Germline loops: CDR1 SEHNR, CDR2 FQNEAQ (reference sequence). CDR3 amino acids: CASSLSGISPLHF. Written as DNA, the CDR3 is TGTGCCAGCAGCTTAAGTGGCATCTCACCCCTCCACTTT.

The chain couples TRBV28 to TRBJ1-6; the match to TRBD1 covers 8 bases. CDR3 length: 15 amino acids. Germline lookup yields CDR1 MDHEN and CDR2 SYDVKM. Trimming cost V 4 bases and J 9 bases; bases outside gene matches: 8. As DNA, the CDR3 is TGTGCCAGCAGTTCCCCTGGACAGGGTCGTTCACCCCTCCACTTT. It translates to CASSSPGQGRSPLHF.

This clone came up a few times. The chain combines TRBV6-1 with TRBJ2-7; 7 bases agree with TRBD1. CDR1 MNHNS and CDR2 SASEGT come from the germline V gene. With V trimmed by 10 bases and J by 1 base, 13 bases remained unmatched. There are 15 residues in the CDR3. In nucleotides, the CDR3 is TGTGCCACCATACCCCAGGGGGACAGTTCCTACGAGCAGTACTTC. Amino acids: CATIPQGDSSYEQYF.

CDR3 residues: CATTGPLREDTQYF. DNA for the CDR3: TGTGCCACCACAGGCCCGCTACGGGAGGATACGCAGTATTTT. This sequence joins TRBV2 and TRBJ2-3; TRBD2 might be the D (6 bases). Trimming cost V 10 bases and J 6 bases, with 20 bases left between them. There are 14 residues in the CDR3. In germline, CDR1 is SNHLY, CDR2 FYNNEI.

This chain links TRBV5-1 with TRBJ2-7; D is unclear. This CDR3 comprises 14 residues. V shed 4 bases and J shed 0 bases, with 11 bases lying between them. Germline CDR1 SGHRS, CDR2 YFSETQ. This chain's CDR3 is CASSVLSASYEQYF. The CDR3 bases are TGCGCCAGCAGCGTACTAAGCGCCTCCTACGAGCAGTACTTC.